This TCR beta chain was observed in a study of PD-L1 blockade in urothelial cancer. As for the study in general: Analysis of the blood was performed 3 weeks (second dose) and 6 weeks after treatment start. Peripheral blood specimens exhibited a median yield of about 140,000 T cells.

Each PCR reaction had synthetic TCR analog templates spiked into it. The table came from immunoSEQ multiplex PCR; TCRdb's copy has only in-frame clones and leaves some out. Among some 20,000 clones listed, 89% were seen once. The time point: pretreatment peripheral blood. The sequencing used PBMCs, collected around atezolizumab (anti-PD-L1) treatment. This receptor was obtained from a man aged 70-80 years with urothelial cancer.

The CDR3 coding sequence is TGTGCCAGCAGGGGACAGGACTTAGGGGAGACCCAGTACTTC. It is translated as CASRGQDLGETQYF. The chain uses TRBV11-1 and TRBJ2-5; the match to TRBD1 covers 8 bases. V was clipped by 6 bases and J by 5 bases; unmatched bases: 8. The germline gives CDR1 SGHAT, CDR2 FQDESV (reference sequence). The CDR3 covers 14 residues.